Below, one T cell receptor beta chain is given with its context. The CDR3 spans 16 residues. Trimming cost V 1 base and J 2 bases, with 10 bases left between them. Germline V gene sequence: CDR1 SGHDT, CDR2 YYEEEE. Researchers prepared the TCRbeta library using unique molecular identifiers, the study reports. TCRdb analysed the PCR reads with MiXCR anew, one entry per CDR3 protein. The top ten hold more than 2% of the sample, which has around 530,000 distinct CDR3 sequences, approximately 32% seen once. The entry originates in a study of T-cell reconstitution after alpha-beta-depleted transplantation in children.

The chain carries TRBV5-6 and TRBJ2-6; D remains unclear. Here the sequenced sample was PBMCs from the stem cell graft donor, taken from the stem cell graft. This sequence was found in a human donor who donated a stem cell graft to a child with aplastic anemia. CDR3 sequence reads: CASSLIGFAGANVLTF. The CDR3 nucleotides read TGTGCCAGCAGCTTGATTGGATTTGCTGGGGCCAACGTCCTGACTTTC. Full variable domain (remainder filled in from reference TRBV5-6 and TRBJ2-6): DAGVTQSPTHLIKTRGQQVTLRCSPKSGHDTVSWYQQALGQGPQFIFQYYEEEERQRGNFPDRFSGHQFPNYSSELNVNALLLGDSALYLCASSLIGFAGANVLTFGAGSRLTVL.